This T cell receptor (beta chain) came from a study of post-analysis software for immune sequencing data. Study-wide results and caveats: Four or five TRBV segments were more frequent in patients than controls; TRBV5-6, TRBV5-1 and TRBV20-1 belonged to this group.

Unique molecular identifiers were present in the TCR beta cDNA libraries. MiXCR, applied by TCRdb to the PCR reads, yields one record per CDR3 protein. This sample has hundreds of thousands of distinct CDR3 sequences, with roughly 58% found just once. This clonotype has a handful of counts. What it recognizes is unknown. Germline loops: CDR1 MNHEY, CDR2 SMNVEV (reference sequence). Trimming left V 3 bases short and J 9 bases short, with 27 bases between. The CDR3 covers 18 residues. The sequenced material came from blood. This TCR was sampled from a girl aged 10 to 17 with multiple sclerosis. This chain links TRBV27 with TRBJ2-1, with D possibly matching TRBD1 (6 bases). Here the CDR3 DNA reads TGTGCCAGCAGTTTGGGGACAACAGGGCCCGGGGCCGGAGGTGAGCAGTTCTTC. Protein product: CASSLGTTGPGAGGEQFF.